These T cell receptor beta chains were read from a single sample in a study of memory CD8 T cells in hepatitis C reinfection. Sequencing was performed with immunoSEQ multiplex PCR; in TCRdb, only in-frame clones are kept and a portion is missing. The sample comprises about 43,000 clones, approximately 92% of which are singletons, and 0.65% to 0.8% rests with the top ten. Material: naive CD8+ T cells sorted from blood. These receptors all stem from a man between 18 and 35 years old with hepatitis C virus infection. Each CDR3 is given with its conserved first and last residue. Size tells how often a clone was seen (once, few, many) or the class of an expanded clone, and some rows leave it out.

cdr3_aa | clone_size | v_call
CASSPGLAGWETQYF | once | TRBV11-2
CATSRAYREGETQYF | NA | TRBV15
CASGLQGGETQYF | NA | TRBV12-5
CASGSGLAYEQYF | NA | TRBV6-5
CASTPQGAGEKLFF | once | TRBV5-8
CASSSGQGAHNEQFF | NA | TRBV7-9
CASTGNRDRAHEQYF | NA | TRBV2
CASSLTGSSYNEQFF | NA | TRBV11-3
CASSPSSYGNTIYF | NA | TRBV27
CSVESVNEQFF | NA | TRBV29-1
CASSFGSYNEQFF | NA | TRBV27
CASGEDSVTDTQYF | NA | TRBV18
CASSYGQGETQYF | NA | TRBV6-5
CASSQDPPGSSTDTQYF | NA | TRBV4-1
CASSGTGFQETQYF | NA | TRBV6-5
CASSSRDSYTEAFF | NA | TRBV5-1
CASSLDLGQGIQYF | NA | TRBV7-6
CASTAGQGMNTEAFF | NA | TRBV4-3